What follows are 12 T cell receptor beta chains derived from one specimen sequenced in a study of graft-versus-host responses after intestinal transplantation. No cognate antigen is known for these TCRs. Libraries were prepared by immunoSEQ multiplex PCR; TCRdb keeps only in-frame clonotypes and omits some of them. The repertoire holds 84,000 or so clones, with more than 90% as singletons. The specimen was unstimulated CD4+ T cells sorted from spleen or lymph node cells, collected before intestinal transplant. The receptors stem from a human donor who received an intestinal transplant.

This chain connects TRBV6-1 to TRBJ2-7; D remains ambiguous. The length of the CDR3 is 11 residues. V was clipped by 3 bases and J by 7 bases, with 7 bases between them. CDR1 and CDR2 (germline): MNHNS, SASEGT. CDR3 loop: CASSENREQYF. CDR3 in DNA: TGTGCCAGCAGTGAGAACCGGGAGCAGTACTTC.

This rearrangement joins TRBV7-9 to TRBJ2-3; D gene unclear. Per germline, CDR1 SEHNR and CDR2 FQNEAQ (reference sequence). The CDR3 is 12 residues long. V was clipped by 4 bases and J by 2 bases, with 4 bases between them. CDR3 DNA: TGTGCCAGCAGCTCTAACACAGATACGCAGTATTTT. Its protein product is CASSSNTDTQYF.

The gene calls are TRBV30 and TRBJ2-5; D uncertain. The CDR3 is 13 amino acids. Germline V gives CDR1 GTSNPN, CDR2 SVGIG (reference sequence). V was pared by 0 bases and J by 2 bases, with 7 bases between. CDR3 loop: CAWSVSRQETQYF. For the CDR3, the DNA is TGTGCCTGGAGTGTCAGCAGGCAAGAGACCCAGTACTTC.

This clone was picked up one time. The chain couples TRBV2 to TRBJ2-2, with D tentatively TRBD1 (6 bases). The V and J ends lost 5 bases and 5 bases respectively, with 9 bases between them. The CDR3 consists of 13 residues. Germline lookup yields CDR1 SNHLY and CDR2 FYNNEI. CDR3 sequence: CASSRDKTGELFF. In DNA form, the CDR3 reads TGTGCCAGCAGTCGGGACAAAACCGGGGAGCTGTTTTTT.

This rearrangement joins TRBV9 to TRBJ2-1, with D possibly being TRBD1 (7 bases). In germline, CDR1 is SGDLS, CDR2 YYNGEE. V lost 0 bases to trimming and J lost 0 bases, with 16 bases between them. The CDR3 runs 18 residues. CDR3 region: CASSVEGGQYSSYNEQFF. The CDR3 DNA is TGTGCCAGCAGCGTAGAGGGGGGACAGTACAGCTCCTACAATGAGCAGTTCTTC.

The CDR3 DNA reads TGTGCCAGCAGTGACCACCGGGAGTTAGCCAGTGAGCAGTTCTTC. This codes for CASSDHRELASEQFF. The chain carries TRBV6-4 and TRBJ2-1; perhaps TRBD2 as D (6 bases). With 2 bases removed from V and 9 bases from J, the gap between germline ends came to 17 bases. The CDR3 spans 15 residues. The germline V gene has CDR1 MRHNA and CDR2 SNTAGT.

The V and J genes are TRBV28 and TRBJ1-5; the D gene is possibly TRBD1 (5 bases). V dropped 2 bases and J dropped 7 bases, with 15 bases sitting between them. CDR1 is MDHEN and CDR2 is SYDVKM in the germline V gene. This CDR3 comprises 15 residues. The CDR3 is CASSLRSGGSQPQHF. The CDR3 bases are TGTGCCAGCAGTTTACGATCGGGGGGAAGCCAGCCCCAGCATTTT. Together with reference TRBV28 and TRBJ1-5, the CDR3 gives the full variable domain: DVKVTQSSRYLVKRTGEKVFLECVQDMDHENMFWYRQDPGLGLRLIYFSYDVKMKEKGDIPEGYSVSREKKERFSLILESASTNQTSMYLCASSLRSGGSQPQHFGDGTRLSIL.

This chain links TRBV6-1 with TRBJ2-3; D is undetermined. This CDR3 has 11 residues. The V gene lost 7 bases and the J gene lost 4 bases, with 6 bases spanning the gap. Germline V CDR1 and CDR2: MNHNS, SASEGT. The CDR3 sequence: CASTPADTQYF. CDR3 bases: TGTGCCAGCACCCCCGCAGATACGCAGTATTTT.

The CDR3, as DNA: TGTGCCAGCAGCTTAGTGGGACAGAGCTCCTACGAGCAGTACTTC. The encoded protein is CASSLVGQSSYEQYF. The chain couples TRBV7-9 to TRBJ2-7, with 7 bases lining up with TRBD1. This CDR3 contains 15 residues. Unmatched junction bases numbered 3, after V lost 1 base and J lost 0 bases. Germline V CDR1 and CDR2: SEHNR, FQNEAQ (reference sequence).

V and J are TRBV5-1 and TRBJ2-5; 9 bases align to TRBD2. This CDR3 comprises 19 residues. In germline, CDR1 is SGHRS, CDR2 YFSETQ. V shed 0 bases and J 1 base; nucleotides not matched to a gene: 13. CDR3: CASSLARLAEDPFQETQYF. The CDR3, as DNA: TGCGCCAGCAGCTTGGCAAGACTAGCGGAGGACCCATTCCAAGAGACCCAGTACTTC.

J is TRBJ1-2 and V is TRBV5-1; 8 nucleotides match TRBD1. V dropped 2 bases and J dropped 6; count of bases not matched to a gene: 12. The length of the CDR3 is 16 residues. Germline CDR1 and CDR2: SGHRS and YFSETQ. CDR3 sequence: CASSLGLQGRGHGYTF. The DNA of the CDR3 is TGCGCCAGCAGCTTAGGTCTTCAGGGCAGGGGGCATGGCTACACCTTC.

V and J are TRBV2 and TRBJ2-7; D gene uncertain. From germline, CDR1 is SNHLY and CDR2 FYNNEI. The V gene lost 5 bases and the J gene lost 0 bases, with 11 bases spanning the gap. This CDR3 is built from 14 residues. The CDR3 DNA reads as TGTGCCAGCAGTAGAGACCTCCGCTCCTACGAGCAGTACTTC. This sequence encodes CASSRDLRSYEQYF.